This paragraph reports one T cell receptor beta chain. This sample stems from a study of early T cells in non-severe SARS-CoV-2 infection. Whole-study context: Bulk RNA taken from unsorted whole blood was sequenced, leaving chains unpaired.

CDR3 size: 14 residues. Trimming left V 3 bases short and J 2 bases short, with 14 bases between. Per germline, CDR1 DFQATT and CDR2 SNEGSKA (reference sequence). Individual cDNA molecules received unique molecular identifiers during library preparation. In TCRdb, the 5' RACE reads were re-called with MiXCR into one record per CDR3 protein. This table has tens of thousands of distinct CDR3 sequences, 5% to 7% appearing once. The material sequenced was whole blood. The V and J genes are TRBV20-1 and TRBJ2-7, with a tentative D call TRBD2 (6 bases). This TCR derives from an adult who was a healthcare worker with PCR-confirmed SARS-CoV-2 infection or an uninfected control (not recorded which). The CDR3 is CSARRGFDTYEQYF. The CDR3, as DNA: TGCAGTGCTAGGCGGGGCTTCGACACCTACGAGCAGTACTTC.